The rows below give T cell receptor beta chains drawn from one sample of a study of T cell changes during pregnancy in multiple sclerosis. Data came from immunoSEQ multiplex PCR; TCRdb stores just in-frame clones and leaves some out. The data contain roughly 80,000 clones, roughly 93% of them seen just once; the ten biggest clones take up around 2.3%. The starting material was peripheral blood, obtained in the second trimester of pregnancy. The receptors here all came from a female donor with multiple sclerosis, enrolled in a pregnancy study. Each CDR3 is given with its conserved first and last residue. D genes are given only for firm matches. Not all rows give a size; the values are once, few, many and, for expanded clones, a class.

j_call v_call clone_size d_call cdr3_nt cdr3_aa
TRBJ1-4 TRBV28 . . TGTGCCAGCAGTTTACGTACCCACTCTGGCCCGGGGGGCAGGGAAAAACTGTTTTTT CASSLRTHSGPGGREKLFF
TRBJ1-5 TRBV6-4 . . TGTGCCAGCAGCGAAGACAGTACCAATCAGCCCCAGCATTTT CASSEDSTNQPQHF
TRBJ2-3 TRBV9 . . TGTGCCAGCAGCGTAGTAAGGGAGCTGGATACGCAGTATTTT CASSVVRELDTQYF
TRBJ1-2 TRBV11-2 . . TGTGCCAGCAGCTTAGAAACCCTCTTCCCTGCGGTTAAGTATGGCTACACCTTC CASSLETLFPAVKYGYTF
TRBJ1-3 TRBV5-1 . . TGCGCCAGCAGCTTGGAGCTAGGTGACAGTTTCTCTGGAAACACCATATATTTT CASSLELGDSFSGNTIYF
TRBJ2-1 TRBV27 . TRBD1 TGTGCCAGCAGAATACCGGGACAGGGGTGGAATGAGCAGTTCTTC CASRIPGQGWNEQFF
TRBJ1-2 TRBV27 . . TGTGCCAGCAGGATGTCGGAGGTTAGTGGCTACACCTTC CASRMSEVSGYTF
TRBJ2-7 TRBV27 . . TGTGCCAGCAGTTTTCGGGGTTCCGAGCAGTACTTC CASSFRGSEQYF
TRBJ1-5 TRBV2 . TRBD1 TGTGCCAGCAGTTCTGACAGGGGAAATCAGCCCCAGCATTTT CASSSDRGNQPQHF
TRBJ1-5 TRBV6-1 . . TGTGCCAGCAGTGAGGGACACAGCAATCAGCCCCAGCATTTT CASSEGHSNQPQHF
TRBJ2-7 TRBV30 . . TGTGCCGGACGACAGGCCTACGAGCAGTACTTC CAGRQAYEQYF
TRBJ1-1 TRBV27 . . TGTGCCAGCAGTTTATCGGCATGGTCCACTACTTCATACGAAGCTTTCTTT CASSLSAWSTTSYEAFF
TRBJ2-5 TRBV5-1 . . TGCGCCAGCAGCTTGGAGCCTTTGAGCCGCCAAGAGACCCAGTACTTC CASSLEPLSRQETQYF
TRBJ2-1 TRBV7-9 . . TGTGCCAGCAGCGAGAGAGGGCGGGCGCCCGACAATGAGCAGTTCTTC CASSERGRAPDNEQFF
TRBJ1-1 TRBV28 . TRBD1 TGTGCCAGCAGTTTAGGTCGGCAGGGGGCCACGCTTGAAGCTTTCTTT CASSLGRQGATLEAFF
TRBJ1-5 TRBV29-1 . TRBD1 TGCAGCGTGGGACAGGGTAAGAGCAATCAGCCCCAGCATTTT CSVGQGKSNQPQHF
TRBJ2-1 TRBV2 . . TGTGCCAGCAGAGGGACACTAATTGGCAATGAGCAGTTCTTC CASRGTLIGNEQFF
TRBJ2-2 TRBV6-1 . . TGTGCCAGCATCGCCCTATCGAACACCGGGGAGCTGTTTTTT CASIALSNTGELFF
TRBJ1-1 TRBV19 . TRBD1 TGTGCCAGTAGTTCCAGGGGGACTGAAGCTTTCTTT CASSSRGTEAFF
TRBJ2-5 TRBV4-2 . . TGTGCCAGCAGCCAAGTCTACAGCCAACAAGAGACCCAGTACTTC CASSQVYSQQETQYF
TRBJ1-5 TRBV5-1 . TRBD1 TGCGCCAGCAGCTTGGACAGGGGGGGCGAGGAGGACAATCAGCCCCAGCATTTT CASSLDRGGEEDNQPQHF
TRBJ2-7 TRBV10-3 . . TGTGCCAGCCGAGGGGGTGGAAGCTCCTACGAGCAGTACTTC CASRGGGSSYEQYF
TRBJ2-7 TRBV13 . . TGTGCCAGCAGCCTGCGGGTGACCACCTACGAGCAGTACTTC CASSLRVTTYEQYF
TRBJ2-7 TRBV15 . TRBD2 TGTGCCACCAGATCAGCGGGATCCTACGAGCAGTACTTC CATRSAGSYEQYF
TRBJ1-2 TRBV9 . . TGTGCCAGCAGCGCAGGGGCAGGGAGGGGCAAAAACTATGGCTACACCTTC CASSAGAGRGKNYGYTF
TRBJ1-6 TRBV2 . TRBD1 TGTGCCAGCAGCGACAGGGACGACCTCCACTTT CASSDRDDLHF
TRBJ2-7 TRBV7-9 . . TGTGCCAGCGGGCAGGGGAACTACGAGCAGTACTTC CASGQGNYEQYF
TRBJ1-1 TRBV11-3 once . TGTGCCAGCAGCCGGGACTCCAACATGAACACTGAAGCTTTCTTT CASSRDSNMNTEAFF
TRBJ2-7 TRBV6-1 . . TGTGCCAGCAGCGGCTTCGACAGCCCTCGGCAGTACTTC CASSGFDSPRQYF
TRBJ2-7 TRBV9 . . TGTGCCAGCAGCCCCACAGACGGAACCTACGAGCAGTACTTC CASSPTDGTYEQYF
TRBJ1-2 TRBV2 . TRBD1 TGTGCCAGCCAGGACAGGGGGCAAGGCTACACCTTC CASQDRGQGYTF
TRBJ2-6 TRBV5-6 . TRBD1 TGTGCCAGCCGTTCTTTGAGGGGGCCCTCTGGGGCCAACGTCCTGACTTTC CASRSLRGPSGANVLTF
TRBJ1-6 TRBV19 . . TGTGCCAGTAGTATGGGCCGGGACAAGGGCTATAATTCACCCCTCCACTTT CASSMGRDKGYNSPLHF
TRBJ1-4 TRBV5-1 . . TGCGCCAGCAGCTTGGAAGGGGCAACTAATGAAAAACTGTTTTTT CASSLEGATNEKLFF
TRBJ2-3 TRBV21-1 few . TGTGCCAGCACGATGACAGGTGGGATAAGGTCGACAGATACGCAGTATTTT CASTMTGGIRSTDTQYF
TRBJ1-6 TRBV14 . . TGTGCCAGCAGCCAAGGAGGGAGCAATTCACCCCTCCACTTT CASSQGGSNSPLHF
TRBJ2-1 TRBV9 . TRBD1 TGTGCCAGCTCAATAGGACAGGGGGGCTACAATGAGCAGTTCTTC CASSIGQGGYNEQFF
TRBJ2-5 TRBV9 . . TGTGCCAGCAGTGACAGCGGCGCGGGGGAGACCCAGTACTTC CASSDSGAGETQYF
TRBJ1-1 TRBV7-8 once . TGTGCCAGCAGCTTACCAGGGGAGACTGAAGCTTTCTTT CASSLPGETEAFF
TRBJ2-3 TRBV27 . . TGTGCCAGCAGTTTAGGCGATACGCAGTATTTT CASSLGDTQYF
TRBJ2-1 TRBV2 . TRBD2 TGTGCCAGCAGTGAATTGGCTAGCGGGGGGGTTTTGGGTTACAATGAGCAGTTCTTC CASSELASGGVLGYNEQFF
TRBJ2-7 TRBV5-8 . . TGTGCCAGCAGCTTGGCCGTTGGGCAGGCAGCCTACGAGCAGTACTTC CASSLAVGQAAYEQYF
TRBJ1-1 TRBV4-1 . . TGCGCCAGCAGCCAACAACAGGGTAGGACTGAAGCTTTCTTT CASSQQQGRTEAFF
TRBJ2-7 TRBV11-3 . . TGTGCCAGCAGCTTGGGTCGGGATCACGAGCAGTACTTC CASSLGRDHEQYF
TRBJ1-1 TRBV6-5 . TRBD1 TGTGCCAGCAGGTTAGACAGGGTCGACACTGAAGCTTTCTTT CASRLDRVDTEAFF
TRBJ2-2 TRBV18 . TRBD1 TGTGCCAGCTCACCACCGAGGGGGCATACCGGGGAGCTGTTTTTT CASSPPRGHTGELFF